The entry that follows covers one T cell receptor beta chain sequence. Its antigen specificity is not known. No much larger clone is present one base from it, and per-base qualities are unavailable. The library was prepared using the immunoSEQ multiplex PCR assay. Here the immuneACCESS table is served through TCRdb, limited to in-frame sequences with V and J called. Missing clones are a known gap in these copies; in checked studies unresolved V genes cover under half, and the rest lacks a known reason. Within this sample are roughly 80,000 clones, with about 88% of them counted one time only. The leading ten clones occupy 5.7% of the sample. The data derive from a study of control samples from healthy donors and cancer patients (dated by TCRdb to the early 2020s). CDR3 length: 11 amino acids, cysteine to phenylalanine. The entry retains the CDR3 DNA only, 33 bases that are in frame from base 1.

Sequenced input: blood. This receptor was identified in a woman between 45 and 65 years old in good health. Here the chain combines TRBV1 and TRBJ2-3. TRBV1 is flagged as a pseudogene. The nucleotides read TGCACCAGCAGCCAAGTTGGTACGCAGTATTTT. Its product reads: CTSSQVGTQYF.